Presented here are 20 T cell receptor beta chains from one specimen sequenced in a study of breast tumors, draining lymph nodes, adjacent tissues (dated by TCRdb to between 2015 and 2016). Lymph node samples came from the axillary draining lymph nodes of breast cancer patients. The method behind the library was multiplex PCR. Sequenced using an Illumina HiSeq 2000. TCRdb redid the processing of the public reads, applying fastp at Q25 and MiXCR, and retained in-frame beta chains. Every distinct CDR3 protein forms one entry, paired with its most common genes and DNA. The sample includes about 170,000 distinct CDR3 sequences, with 25% to 40% observed a single time. In total, the top ten clones hold about 3.7% of the sample. The sample consisted of axillary lymph node tissue. These receptors originate from a female donor with breast cancer. Some clones in this sample may be carry-over from other donors' samples.

In this sample, this clonotype turned up many times. This chain uses TRBV4-1 with TRBJ2-1; D is perhaps TRBD1 (5 bases). In germline, CDR1 is MGHRA, CDR2 YSYEKL. V shed 1 base and J shed 8 bases, with 15 bases lying between them. The CDR3 is made up of 15 amino acids. The CDR3 protein is CASSQGGQAQDEQFF. The CDR3 DNA reads TGCGCCAGCAGCCAAGGGGGCCAAGCTCAGGATGAGCAGTTCTTC.

This clonotype appeared many times. This chain joins TRBV20-1 and TRBJ2-3; 10 bases agree with TRBD2. V shed 3 bases, J shed 4 bases, and the junction held 7 bases outside the gene matches. The CDR3 length is 15 residues. CDR1 is DFQATT and CDR2 is SNEGSKA in the germline V gene (reference sequence). CDR3 amino acids: CSARGPGLASDTQYF. CDR3 nucleotides: TGCAGTGCTAGGGGGCCGGGACTAGCGTCAGATACGCAGTATTTT.

At least ten counts were recorded for this clonotype. V is TRBV2 and J is TRBJ1-3; D is ambiguous. This CDR3 has 15 residues. V lost 3 bases to trimming and J lost 3 bases, with 12 bases between them. Germline CDR1 is SNHLY and CDR2 is FYNNEI. The CDR3 region has the DNA TGTGCCAGCAGTGAGAGGGCCCCGGGTGGAAACACCATATATTTT. It specifies CASSERAPGGNTIYF.

V is TRBV12-3 or TRBV12-4 and J is TRBJ2-5, with a tentative D call TRBD2 (5 bases). The CDR3 spans 12 residues. The germline V and J ends were trimmed by 2 bases and 7 bases, with 8 bases remaining between them. Here the CDR3 DNA reads TGTGCCAGCAGTTTACACCGGGGGACCCAGTACTTC. It encodes CASSLHRGTQYF.

This clonotype was detected ten times or more. V gene TRBV5-1 combines with J gene TRBJ2-3, with 10 bases that match TRBD1. CDR1 SGHRS and CDR2 YFSETQ come from the germline V gene. The junction had 5 bases not matched to a gene; V was cut back by 4 bases and J by 0 bases. The length of the CDR3 is 16 residues. CDR3 in amino acids: CASSRQGATSTDTQYF. The CDR3 nucleotides read TGCGCCAGCAGCCGACAGGGGGCGACTAGCACAGATACGCAGTATTTT.

Comments on this clonotype: One junction end disagrees with the germline gene, perhaps due to a read error. The gene calls are TRBV12-5 and TRBJ1-2; D remains unclear. Per germline, CDR1 LGHNT and CDR2 FRNRAP. This CDR3 comprises 13 residues. Written as DNA, the CDR3 is TGTGCTAGCAGTTTCGCAGGCCACTATGGCTACATCTTC. Amino acids: CASSFAGHYGYIF. Combining the CDR3 with reference TRBV12-5 and TRBJ1-2 gives the whole variable domain DARVTQTPRHKVTEMGQEVTMRCQPILGHNTVFWYRQTMMQGLELLAYFRNRAPLDDSGMPKDRFSAEMPDATLATLKIQPSEPRDSAVYFCASSFAGHYGYIFGSGTRLTVV.

This clonotype was detected only a few times. This may stem from a read error, because a much larger clone lies one nucleotide away. The CDR3 DNA is TGTGCCAGCAGACCCAAGCGGGGAAGCTCCTACGAGCAGTACTTC. Its protein product is CASRPKRGSSYEQYF. The chain employs TRBV6-1 and TRBJ2-7; 7 bases map to TRBD2. V lost 6 bases to trimming and J lost 0 bases; unmatched junction nucleotides: 8. Germline CDR1 MNHNS, CDR2 SASEGT. This CDR3 contains 15 residues.

This clonotype appeared a few times. The chain recombines TRBV29-1 with TRBJ1-5, with D hard to call. Between the trimmed V and J ends, which lost 4 bases and 1 base, there was a span of 23 bases. CDR1 is SQVTM and CDR2 is ANQGSEA in the germline V gene. This CDR3 has 18 residues. DNA for the CDR3: TGCAGCGTTGCCCGGTGTCCCCGAACAAAAGAGAGCAATCAGCCCCAGCATTTT. It encodes CSVARCPRTKESNQPQHF.

Concerning this clonotype itself: Germline is not matched at one junction end, which may reflect a read error. The chain recombines TRBV6-5 with TRBJ1-5, with D tentatively TRBD1 (5 bases). Germline CDR1 is MNHEY and CDR2 is SVGAGI. The CDR3 consists of 12 residues. CDR3 residues: CACSQRDGYEHF. The CDR3 nucleotides are TGTGCCTGCAGTCAAAGGGACGGCTACGAGCATTTT.

This clonotype appeared many times. CDR3 in DNA: TGTGCCAGCAGTTTATCGCTCTCCGGGCTCCGGGCCAATTCACCCCTCCACTTT. Translating gives CASSLSLSGLRANSPLHF. The chain combines TRBV27 with TRBJ1-6; D is undetermined. Germline CDR1 is MNHEY and CDR2 is SMNVEV (reference sequence). The V end was cut by 0 bases, the J end by 7 bases, with 19 bases between. The CDR3 has 18 residues.

This clonotype was observed at least ten times. The chain couples TRBV20-1 to TRBJ1-6, with 7 bases fitting TRBD1. J was trimmed by 11 bases and V by 0 bases; bases with no gene match: 7. The CDR3 runs to 14 residues. In germline, CDR1 is DFQATT, CDR2 SNEGSKA (reference sequence). The CDR3 sequence: CSARDPRDSTPLHF. The CDR3 nucleotides are TGCAGTGCTAGAGATCCGCGGGACAGTACACCCCTCCACTTT.

The CDR3, as DNA: TGCGCCAGCAGTGAGAATGGACAGGTTGGAAACACCATATATTTT. This gives the protein CASSENGQVGNTIYF. V and J are TRBV10-2 and TRBJ1-3; 7 nucleotides line up with TRBD1. Trimming took 2 bases from V and 3 from J; bases not matched to a gene: 4. The germline gives CDR1 WSHSY, CDR2 SAAADI. This CDR3 comprises 15 residues.

The rearrangement links TRBV19 to TRBJ1-6, with 12 bases matching TRBD1. CDR1 LNHDA and CDR2 SQIVND come from the germline V gene (reference sequence). The V and J ends lost 5 bases and 10 bases, in that order; junction bases with no gene match: 6. The CDR3 has 15 amino acids. In nucleotides, the CDR3 is TGTGCCAGTAGTTGGGGACAGGGGGCTGGGTCACCCCTCCACTTT. It codes for CASSWGQGAGSPLHF.

On this clonotype: The junction and the germline gene differ at one end; a read error may be behind it. The rearrangement joins TRBV11-2 to TRBJ1-6; unclear D gene. Germline V gene lookup returns CDR1 SGHAT and CDR2 FQNNGV. The CDR3 length is 16 residues. The CDR3 nucleotides read TGTGCCAGCAGCTTGGGTCCCCTTTGGAATAATTCGCCCCTCCACTTT. Amino acids: CASSLGPLWNNSPLHF.

A few counts support this clonotype. V gene TRBV5-4 combines with J gene TRBJ2-3, with D perhaps matching TRBD2 (5 bases). The germline V and J ends were trimmed by 4 bases and 8 bases, with 11 bases remaining between them. The germline gives CDR1 SGHNT, CDR2 YYREEE (reference sequence). This CDR3 comprises 12 residues. The CDR3 region has the DNA TGTGCCAGCAGCCGGGGTGCAGCTACGCAGTATTTT. Translating gives CASSRGAATQYF.

The sample holds many counts of this clonotype. V is TRBV5-1 and J is TRBJ2-2, with a tentative D call TRBD1 (6 bases). This CDR3 has 13 amino acids. V lost 7 bases, J lost 6 bases, and 13 bases lay in between. Germline V lookup: CDR1 SGHRS, CDR2 YFSETQ. Written as DNA, the CDR3 is TGCGCCAGCCGACAGGAGTCGTCCGGGGAGCTGTTTTTT. Protein: CASRQESSGELFF.

The table lists this clonotype with many counts. The V call is TRBV15, the J call TRBJ2-1; D tentatively reads TRBD1 or TRBD2 (5 bases each). The V gene's germline CDR1 is LNHNV and CDR2 YYDKDF (reference sequence). The length of the CDR3 is 16 residues. Deletions cut 0 bases from V and 6 bases from J, with 15 bases between. CDR3 sequence: CATSRELVGVSNEQFF. The CDR3 DNA reads TGTGCCACCAGCAGAGAGCTAGTGGGGGTGAGCAATGAGCAGTTCTTC.

This clonotype came up a few times. CDR3 in DNA: TGTGCCAGCAGCTTCGAGAGTGCCAAAAACATTCAGTACTTC. The encoded protein is CASSFESAKNIQYF. This chain links TRBV11-2 with TRBJ2-4; no clear D. Germline V gene lookup returns CDR1 SGHAT and CDR2 FQNNGV. The CDR3 contains 14 residues. The V end was cut by 3 bases, the J end by 1 base, with 7 bases between.

This clonotype was detected ten times or more. The V and J genes are TRBV3-1 and TRBJ2-3, with 8 nucleotides matching TRBD2. This CDR3 has 17 amino acids. The germline CDR1 and CDR2 sequences are LGHDT and YNNKEL (reference sequence). Trimming cost V 0 bases and J 6 bases; bases outside gene matches: 11. The CDR3 spells CASSQDLAGLGFDTQYF. The DNA of the CDR3 is TGTGCCAGCAGCCAAGATCTTGCGGGACTAGGATTCGATACGCAGTATTTT.

The CDR3 region is CASSFTSGAHEQFF. The CDR3 nucleotides read TGTGCCAGCAGCTTTACTAGCGGGGCCCATGAGCAGTTCTTC. The rearrangement links TRBV11-2 to TRBJ2-1, with 10 bases matching TRBD2. The V and J ends lost 3 bases and 8 bases, in that order; junction bases with no gene match: 4. CDR3 size: 14 residues. Germline assignment: CDR1 SGHAT and CDR2 FQNNGV.